Listed below are T cell receptor beta chains from one sample, sequenced in a study of T cell repertoires in cytomegalovirus infection. Via MiXCR, TCRdb re-called the reads, giving one row per CDR3 protein. Of about 830,000 distinct CDR3 sequences in the sample, approximately 30% were seen once. Antigens for these TCRs are unknown. Material: cultured CD8+ T cells from PBMCs, obtained from culture after CMV antigen stimulation. These receptors originate from a human donor in good health (CMV status not recorded). Some clones in this sample may be carry-over from other donors' samples. The CDR3 runs from the conserved cysteine through the conserved F or W. The D gene is left open where the match is weak. Not every row has a clone size; where given, it reads once, few, many or a size class.

TRBJ1-1	.	TRBV9	.	CASSVVEDWRTEAFF	TGTGCCAGCAGCGTAGTGGAAGACTGGAGGACTGAAGCTTTCTTT
TRBJ1-2	.	TRBV9	few	CASSPQGFKGLNYGYTF	TGTGCCAGCAGCCCCCAGGGCTTCAAAGGCCTTAACTATGGCTACACCTTC
TRBJ2-1	TRBD2	TRBV5-1	.	CASSLAGGLAAGEQFF	TGCGCCAGCAGCTTGGCCGGGGGACTAGCGGCGGGTGAGCAGTTCTTC
TRBJ2-1	.	TRBV7-2	.	CASSFYYNEQFF	TGTGCCAGCAGTTTCTATTACAATGAGCAGTTCTTC
TRBJ2-1	.	TRBV6-1	.	CASSEVDRYLYNEQFF	TGTGCCAGCAGTGAAGTCGACAGGTACCTCTACAATGAGCAGTTCTTC
TRBJ2-3	TRBD2	TRBV7-9	.	CASSLGAGGPLTPDTQYF	TGTGCCAGCAGCTTAGGAGCGGGGGGGCCGTTAACCCCAGATACGCAGTATTTT
TRBJ2-3	TRBD1	TRBV27	.	CASSNRGIITDTQYF	TGTGCCAGCAGCAACAGGGGAATTATTACAGATACGCAGTATTTT
TRBJ1-5	.	TRBV19	once	CASKDGVWPQHF	TGTGCCAGTAAGGATGGAGTTTGGCCCCAGCATTTT
TRBJ1-1	.	TRBV27	few	CASSPGPDTEAFF	TGTGCCAGCAGTCCGGGACCGGACACTGAAGCTTTCTTT
TRBJ1-1	TRBD1	TRBV19	.	CATLDRGWTEAFF	TGTGCCACCCTGGACAGGGGGTGGACTGAAGCTTTCTTT
TRBJ2-3	.	TRBV7-6	many	CASSLGSGLTDTQYF	TGTGCCAGCAGCTTAGGATCGGGGCTCACAGATACGCAGTATTTT
TRBJ2-1	TRBD2	TRBV6-1	few	CASSAAGVPYNEQFF	TGTGCCAGCAGTGCGGCGGGGGTACCTTACAATGAGCAGTTCTTC
TRBJ2-5	.	TRBV7-6	.	CASIRRGSETQYF	TGTGCCAGCATAAGGCGTGGATCGGAGACCCAGTACTTC
TRBJ1-2	.	TRBV6-5	.	CASSYSKGTGYGYTF	TGTGCCAGCAGTTACTCGAAGGGGACGGGGTATGGCTACACCTTC
TRBJ2-7	TRBD1	TRBV10-3	.	CAISDGTGPEQYF	TGTGCCATCAGTGATGGGACAGGGCCCGAGCAGTACTTC
TRBJ1-2	.	TRBV29-1	few	CSVEDLWGNYGYTF	TGCAGCGTTGAAGATCTTTGGGGCAACTATGGCTACACCTTC
TRBJ2-1	TRBD2	TRBV7-9	few	CASSPSPLWGLGPRWDEQFF	TGTGCCAGCAGCCCAAGCCCATTGTGGGGACTAGGTCCAAGGTGGGATGAGCAGTTCTTC
TRBJ1-3	.	TRBV7-3	many	CASSLIGPGNTIYF	TGTGCCAGCAGCTTAATAGGGCCTGGAAACACCATATATTTT
TRBJ1-2	.	TRBV10-3	.	CAITTLDRYGYTF	TGTGCCATCACTACCCTCGACAGATATGGCTACACCTTC
TRBJ1-1	TRBD1	TRBV27	.	CASRLGQAHVAFF	TGTGCCAGCAGACTGGGACAGGCCCATGTGGCTTTCTTT
TRBJ2-5	.	TRBV29-1	once	CSVEEQLETQYF	TGCAGCGTTGAAGAGCAGTTAGAGACCCAGTACTTC
TRBJ1-2	.	TRBV6-1	.	CASSEFRTRIGREYGYTF	TGTGCCAGCAGTGAATTTCGGACTCGGATAGGCAGGGAGTATGGCTACACCTTC
TRBJ1-1	.	TRBV6-5	many	CASSSEGWGSEAFF	TGTGCCAGCAGCTCCGAGGGGTGGGGATCAGAAGCTTTCTTT
TRBJ1-2	.	TRBV29-1	few	CSGRYMASGYTF	TGCAGCGGGAGATACATGGCCTCGGGCTACACCTTC
TRBJ2-2	TRBD2	TRBV5-1	.	CASSAGTSSVTGELFF	TGCGCCAGCAGCGCAGGGACTAGCAGTGTCACCGGGGAGCTGTTTTTT
TRBJ1-2	.	TRBV6-2/TRBV6-3	many	CASSSISHGYTF	TGTGCCAGCAGTTCGATTTCGCATGGCTACACCTTC
TRBJ2-1	.	TRBV19	.	CASSTGKHNEQFF	TGTGCCAGTAGCACAGGGAAGCACAATGAGCAGTTCTTC
TRBJ2-1	.	TRBV6-2/TRBV6-3	.	CASSSLKGEQFF	TGTGCCAGCAGTTCCCTCAAAGGTGAGCAGTTCTTC
TRBJ1-2	.	TRBV27	few	CASSLSRTSYGYTF	TGTGCCAGCAGTTTATCTCGGACTAGCTATGGCTACACCTTC
TRBJ2-1	.	TRBV2	.	CASSEDEGYNEQFF	TGTGCCAGCAGTGAGGACGAGGGGTACAATGAGCAGTTCTTC
TRBJ2-1	TRBD2	TRBV9	.	CASSVEGSGGARNEQFF	TGTGCCAGCAGCGTAGAGGGTAGCGGGGGGGCTAGGAATGAGCAGTTCTTC
TRBJ1-2	TRBD1	TRBV6-1	few	CASSGWRRDRDRGGGYTF	TGTGCCAGCAGTGGGTGGAGGCGGGACAGGGACCGAGGTGGTGGCTACACCTTC
TRBJ1-1	.	TRBV7-9	.	CASPPPKRDTEAFF	TGTGCCAGCCCTCCCCCCAAACGGGACACTGAAGCTTTCTTT
TRBJ2-7	.	TRBV29-1	few	CSVIILGRFPYEQYF	TGCAGCGTGATCATTCTTGGGCGGTTTCCCTACGAGCAGTACTTC
TRBJ2-5	TRBD1	TRBV6-1	few	CASRPGQERGETQYF	TGTGCCAGCAGGCCTGGACAGGAGAGGGGAGAGACCCAGTACTTC
TRBJ2-7	.	TRBV6-6	.	CASSSKQYEQYF	TGTGCCAGCAGTTCAAAACAGTACGAGCAGTACTTC
TRBJ2-1	TRBD1	TRBV27	few	CASSPPTGDNEQFF	TGTGCCAGCAGTCCTCCGACAGGGGACAATGAGCAGTTCTTC
TRBJ1-1	TRBD1	TRBV7-9	few	CASKWDRGNTEAFF	TGTGCCAGCAAATGGGACAGAGGCAACACTGAAGCTTTCTTT
TRBJ1-1	TRBD1	TRBV6-2/TRBV6-3	.	CASSLTRDRENTEAFF	TGTGCCAGCAGTTTAACTCGGGACAGGGAGAACACTGAAGCTTTCTTT
TRBJ2-7	.	TRBV7-6	.	CASSLGPLLSYEQYF	TGTGCCAGCAGCTTAGGTCCCCTTCTCTCCTACGAGCAGTACTTC
TRBJ1-1	.	TRBV19	.	CASSVRSMNTEAFF	TGTGCCAGTAGTGTCCGCAGTATGAACACTGAAGCTTTCTTT
TRBJ2-3	TRBD2	TRBV28	.	CASSSRGGFSSTDTQYF	TGTGCCAGCAGTTCCCGCGGGGGGTTCTCTAGCACAGATACGCAGTATTTT
TRBJ1-5	.	TRBV7-6	.	CASSLAQGTQPQHF	TGTGCCAGCAGCTTAGCGCAAGGGACTCAGCCCCAGCATTTT
TRBJ2-5	TRBD2	TRBV27	.	CASSRLLAGGQETQYF	TGTGCCAGCAGTCGCCTACTAGCGGGGGGTCAAGAGACCCAGTACTTC
TRBJ1-2	.	TRBV19	.	CASSKKDRSRYGYTF	TGTGCCAGTAGTAAAAAAGACAGGTCCCGGTATGGCTACACCTTC
TRBJ2-7	.	TRBV10-3	few	CAISEERAYEQYF	TGTGCCATCAGTGAGGAGCGTGCCTACGAGCAGTACTTC
TRBJ2-3	.	TRBV6-5	many	CASSYASTDTQYF	TGTGCCAGCAGTTACGCAAGCACAGATACGCAGTATTTT
TRBJ2-2	.	TRBV3-1	.	CASTGRGETGTGELFF	TGTGCCAGCACCGGACGCGGGGAGACTGGCACCGGGGAGCTGTTTTTT
TRBJ2-3	.	TRBV19	few	CATIPDSFTDTQYF	TGTGCCACCATCCCGGATTCCTTCACAGATACGCAGTATTTT
TRBJ2-5	.	TRBV7-9	many	CASSLEGRVQETQYF	TGTGCCAGCAGCTTAGAGGGGCGGGTCCAAGAGACCCAGTACTTC
TRBJ2-7	.	TRBV20-1	few	CSASPRPPTDSYEQYF	TGCAGTGCTAGTCCACGCCCTCCGACAGACTCCTACGAGCAGTACTTC
TRBJ2-7	.	TRBV7-2	many	CASSWIGRIYEQYF	TGTGCCAGCAGCTGGATAGGGCGGATCTACGAGCAGTACTTC
TRBJ2-2	TRBD2	TRBV28	many	CASSLLAGATGELFF	TGTGCCAGCAGTTTACTAGCGGGGGCCACCGGGGAGCTGTTTTTT
TRBJ2-3	TRBD1	TRBV7-6	many	CASSLAVDGTGDPQDTQYF	TGTGCCAGCAGCTTAGCGGTTGACGGGACAGGGGACCCCCAAGATACGCAGTATTTT
TRBJ2-3	.	TRBV7-2	many	CASSSLDFTDTQYF	TGTGCCAGCAGCTCTCTGGACTTCACAGATACGCAGTATTTT
TRBJ1-4	TRBD1	TRBV6-1	.	CASRLLTDRSDEKLFF	TGTGCCAGCAGGTTATTAACGGACAGGTCTGATGAAAAACTGTTTTTT
TRBJ2-3	.	TRBV6-5	.	CASSYLSQGRSTDTQCF	TGTGCCAGCAGTTACCTAAGCCAGGGGAGGAGCACAGATACGCAGTGTTTT
TRBJ2-7	.	TRBV27	.	CASSSPNEQYF	TGTGCCAGCAGTTCCCCTAACGAGCAGTACTTC